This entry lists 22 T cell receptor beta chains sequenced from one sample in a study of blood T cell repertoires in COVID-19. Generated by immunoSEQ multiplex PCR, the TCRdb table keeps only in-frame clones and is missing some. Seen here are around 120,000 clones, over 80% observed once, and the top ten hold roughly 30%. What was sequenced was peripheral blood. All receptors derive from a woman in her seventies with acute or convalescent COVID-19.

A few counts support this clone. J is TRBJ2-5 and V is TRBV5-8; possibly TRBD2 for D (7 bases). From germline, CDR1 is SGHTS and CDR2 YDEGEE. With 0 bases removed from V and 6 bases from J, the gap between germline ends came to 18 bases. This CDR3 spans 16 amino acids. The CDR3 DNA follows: TGTGCCAGCAGCTTGGAAGGAGGGGGGGGCGAAAAGACCCAGTACTTC. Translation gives CASSLEGGGGEKTQYF.

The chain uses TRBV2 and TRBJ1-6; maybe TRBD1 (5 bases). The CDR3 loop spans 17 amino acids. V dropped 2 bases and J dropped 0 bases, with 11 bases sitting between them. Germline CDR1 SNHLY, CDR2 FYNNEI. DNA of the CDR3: TGTGCCAGCAGTGAAACAGGCCGCAGCTCCTATAATTCACCCCTCCACTTT. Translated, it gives CASSETGRSSYNSPLHF.

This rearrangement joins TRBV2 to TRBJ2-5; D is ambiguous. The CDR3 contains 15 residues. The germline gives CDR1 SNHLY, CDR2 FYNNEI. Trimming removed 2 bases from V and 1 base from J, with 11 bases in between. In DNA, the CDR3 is TGTGCCAGCAGTGAATTATTGAGTCCCCAAGAGACCCAGTACTTC. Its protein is CASSELLSPQETQYF.

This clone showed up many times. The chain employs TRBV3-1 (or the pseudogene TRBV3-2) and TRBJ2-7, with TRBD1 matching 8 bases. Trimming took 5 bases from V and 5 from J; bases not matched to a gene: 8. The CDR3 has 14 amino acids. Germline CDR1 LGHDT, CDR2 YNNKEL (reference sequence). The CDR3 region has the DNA TGTGCCAGCAGCTCCCGACAGGGGTTGGACGAGCAGTACTTC. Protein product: CASSSRQGLDEQYF.

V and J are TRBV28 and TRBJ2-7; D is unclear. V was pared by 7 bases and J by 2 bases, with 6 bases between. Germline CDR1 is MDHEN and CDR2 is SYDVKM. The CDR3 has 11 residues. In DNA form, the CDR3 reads TGTGCCAGCAATCGAGCCTACGAGCAGTACTTC. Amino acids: CASNRAYEQYF.

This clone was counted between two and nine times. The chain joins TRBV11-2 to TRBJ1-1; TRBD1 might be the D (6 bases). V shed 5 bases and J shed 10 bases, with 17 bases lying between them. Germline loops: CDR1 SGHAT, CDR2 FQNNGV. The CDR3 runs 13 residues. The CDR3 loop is CASSRMQGRGAFF. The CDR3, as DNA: TGTGCCAGCAGCCGAATGCAGGGGCGCGGAGCTTTCTTT.

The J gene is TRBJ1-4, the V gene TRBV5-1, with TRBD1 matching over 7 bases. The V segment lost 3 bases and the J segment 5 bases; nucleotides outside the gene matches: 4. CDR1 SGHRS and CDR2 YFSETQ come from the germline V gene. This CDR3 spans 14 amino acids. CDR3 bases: TGCGCCAGCAGCTATGACAGGGCGAATGAAAAACTGTTTTTT. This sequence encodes CASSYDRANEKLFF.

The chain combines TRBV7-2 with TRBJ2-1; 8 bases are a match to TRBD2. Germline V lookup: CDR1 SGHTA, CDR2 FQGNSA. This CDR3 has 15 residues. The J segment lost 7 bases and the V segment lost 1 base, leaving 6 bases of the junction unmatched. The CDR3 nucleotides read TGTGCCAGCAGCTTAGTTCCGGGGGGGCCAAATGAGCAGTTCTTC. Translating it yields CASSLVPGGPNEQFF.

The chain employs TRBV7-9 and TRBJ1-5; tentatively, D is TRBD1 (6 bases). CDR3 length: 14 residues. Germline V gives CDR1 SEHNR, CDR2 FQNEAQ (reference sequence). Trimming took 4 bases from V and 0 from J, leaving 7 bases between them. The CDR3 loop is CASSSRGSNQPQHF. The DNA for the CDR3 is TGTGCCAGCAGCTCCAGGGGTAGCAATCAGCCCCAGCATTTT.

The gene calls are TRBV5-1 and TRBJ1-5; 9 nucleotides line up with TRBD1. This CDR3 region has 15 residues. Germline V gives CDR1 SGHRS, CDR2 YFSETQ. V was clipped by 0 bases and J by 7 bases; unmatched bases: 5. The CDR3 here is CASSLDGTGTQPQHF. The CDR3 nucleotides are TGCGCCAGCAGCTTGGACGGGACAGGGACCCAGCCCCAGCATTTT.

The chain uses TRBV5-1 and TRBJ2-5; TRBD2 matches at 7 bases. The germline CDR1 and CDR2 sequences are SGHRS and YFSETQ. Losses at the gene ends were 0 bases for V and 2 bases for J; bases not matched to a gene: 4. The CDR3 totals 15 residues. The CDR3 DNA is TGCGCCAGCAGCTTGGGTGGCGGGGGACAAGAGACCCAGTACTTC. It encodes CASSLGGGGQETQYF. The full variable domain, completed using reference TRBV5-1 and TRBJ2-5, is KAGVTQTPRYLIKTRGQQVTLSCSPISGHRSVSWYQQTPGQGLQFLFEYFSETQRNKGNFPGRFSGRQFSNSRSEMNVSTLELGDSALYLCASSLGGGGQETQYFGPGTRLLVL.

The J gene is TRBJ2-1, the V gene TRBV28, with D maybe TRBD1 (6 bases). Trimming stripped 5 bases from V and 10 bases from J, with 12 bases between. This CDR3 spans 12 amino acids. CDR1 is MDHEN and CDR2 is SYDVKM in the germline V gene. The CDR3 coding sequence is TGTGCCAGCAGTACAGGGTGGCTCGAGCAGTTCTTC. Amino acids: CASSTGWLEQFF.

The CDR3 protein is CAWSAWTGNTGELFF. CDR3 coding DNA: TGTGCCTGGAGCGCGTGGACAGGGAACACCGGGGAGCTGTTTTTT. V is TRBV30 and J is TRBJ2-2, with 7 bases fitting TRBD1. Germline-derived CDR1 and CDR2 are GTSNPN and SVGIG (reference sequence). With V trimmed by 3 bases and J by 1 base, 5 bases remained unmatched. The CDR3 has 15 residues.

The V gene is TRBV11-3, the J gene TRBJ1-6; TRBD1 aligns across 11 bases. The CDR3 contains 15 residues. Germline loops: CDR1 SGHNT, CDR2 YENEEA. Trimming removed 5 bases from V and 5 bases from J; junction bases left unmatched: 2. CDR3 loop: CASSAGQGDNSPLHF. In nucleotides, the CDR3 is TGTGCCAGCAGCGCGGGACAGGGGGATAATTCACCCCTCCACTTT.

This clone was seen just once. The chain's CDR3 is CASSRQGAYEQYF. The CDR3, as DNA: TGTGCCAGCAGCCGACAGGGGGCCTACGAGCAGTACTTC. This chain links TRBV3-1 (or the pseudogene TRBV3-2) with TRBJ2-7; 9 nucleotides align to TRBD1. From germline, CDR1 is LGHDT and CDR2 YNNKEL (reference sequence). V shed 4 bases, J shed 2 bases, and the junction held 0 bases outside the gene matches. The CDR3 totals 13 residues.

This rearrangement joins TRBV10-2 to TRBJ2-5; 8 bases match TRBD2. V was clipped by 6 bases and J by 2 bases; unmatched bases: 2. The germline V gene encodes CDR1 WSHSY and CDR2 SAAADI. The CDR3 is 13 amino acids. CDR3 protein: CASRTSGQETQYF. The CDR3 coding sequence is TGCGCCAGCAGAACTAGCGGACAAGAGACCCAGTACTTC.

The CDR3 reads CASSQDENRANYGYTF. CDR3 DNA sequence: TGCGCCAGCAGCCAAGATGAGAACCGGGCTAACTATGGCTACACCTTC. V gene TRBV4-1 combines with J gene TRBJ1-2; D is uncertain. Per germline, CDR1 MGHRA and CDR2 YSYEKL. V shed 0 bases and J shed 0 bases, with 11 bases lying between them. There are 16 residues in the CDR3.

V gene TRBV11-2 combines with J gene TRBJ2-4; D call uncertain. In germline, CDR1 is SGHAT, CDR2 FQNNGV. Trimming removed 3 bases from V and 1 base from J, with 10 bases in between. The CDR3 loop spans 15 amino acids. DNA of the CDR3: TGTGCCAGCAGCTTTTTTCGAGGCGCCAAAAACATTCAGTACTTC. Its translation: CASSFFRGAKNIQYF.

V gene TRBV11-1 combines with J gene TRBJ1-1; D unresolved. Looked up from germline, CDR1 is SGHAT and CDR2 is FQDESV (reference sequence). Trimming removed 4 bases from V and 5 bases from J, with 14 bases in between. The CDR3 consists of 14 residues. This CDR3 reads CASSSRHGSTEAFF. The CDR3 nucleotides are TGTGCCAGCAGCTCAAGACACGGTTCGACTGAAGCTTTCTTT.

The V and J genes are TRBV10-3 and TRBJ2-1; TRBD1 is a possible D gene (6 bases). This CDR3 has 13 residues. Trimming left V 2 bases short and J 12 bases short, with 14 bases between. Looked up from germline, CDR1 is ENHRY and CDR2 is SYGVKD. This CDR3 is CAISEGRGGGQFF. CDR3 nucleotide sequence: TGTGCCATCAGTGAGGGCCGTGGGGGCGGGCAGTTCTTC.

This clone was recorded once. This chain's CDR3 is CASSANQGAQEKLFF. Here the CDR3 DNA reads TGTGCCAGCAGCGCCAATCAGGGGGCGCAGGAAAAACTGTTTTTT. J is TRBJ1-4 and V is TRBV5-4, with 8 bases that match TRBD1. V was pared by 4 bases and J by 8 bases, with 10 bases of the junction left unmatched. The CDR3 sequence is 15 residues long. Germline lookup yields CDR1 SGHNT and CDR2 YYREEE (reference sequence).

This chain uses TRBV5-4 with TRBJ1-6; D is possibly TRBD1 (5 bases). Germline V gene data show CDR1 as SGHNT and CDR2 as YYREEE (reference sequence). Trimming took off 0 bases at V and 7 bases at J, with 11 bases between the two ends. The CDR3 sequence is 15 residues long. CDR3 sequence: CASSLEWTPNSPLHF. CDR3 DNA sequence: TGTGCCAGCAGCTTGGAATGGACACCGAATTCACCCCTCCACTTT.